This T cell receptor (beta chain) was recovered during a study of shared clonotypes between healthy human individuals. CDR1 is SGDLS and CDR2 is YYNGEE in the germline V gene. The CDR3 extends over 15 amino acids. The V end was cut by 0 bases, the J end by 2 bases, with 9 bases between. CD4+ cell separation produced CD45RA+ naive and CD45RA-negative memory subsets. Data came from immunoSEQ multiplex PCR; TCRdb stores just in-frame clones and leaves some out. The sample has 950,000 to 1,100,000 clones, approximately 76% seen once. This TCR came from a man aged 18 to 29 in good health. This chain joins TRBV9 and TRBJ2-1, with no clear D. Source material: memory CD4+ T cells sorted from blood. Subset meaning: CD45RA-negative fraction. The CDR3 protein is CASSVANAAYNEQFF. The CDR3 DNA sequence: TGTGCCAGCAGCGTAGCCAACGCAGCCTACAATGAGCAGTTCTTC. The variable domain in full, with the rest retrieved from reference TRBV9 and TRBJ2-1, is DSGVTQTPKHLITATGQRVTLRCSPRSGDLSVYWYQQSLDQGLQFLIQYYNGEERAKGNILERFSAQQFPDLHSELNLSSLELGDSALYFCASSVANAAYNEQFFGPGTRLTVL.